This TCR beta chain was captured by sequencing in a study of shared clonotypes between healthy human individuals (TCRdb year 2020). Regarding the complete study: The cohort comprised a couple of women and a few men aged 18 to 49 years. For each donor, CD4 naive and CD4 memory were each given three plates, CD8 naive was given two plates, and CD8 memory was given one plate. To increase sequencing depth and limit assay-specific biases, different laboratories used diverse techniques to prepare libraries and sequence TCR repertoires. The study deeply sequenced blood TCR repertoires of about 5 healthy adults to estimate repertoire size and the extent of clonotype sharing between individuals. Each donor's leukapheresis produced roughly between roughly 0.85 and 10 billion PBMCs.

For this clone: Its antigen is still unknown. No much larger clonotype is one base removed from it; base qualities were not supplied.

V lost 6 bases and J lost 4 bases; the stretch between them is 13 bases long. The CDR3, from cysteine to phenylalanine, totals 13 residues. The entry retains the CDR3 DNA only, 39 bases that are in frame from base 1. The germline V gene provides CDR1 SQVTM and CDR2 ANQGSEA. Using the deep immunoSEQ assay, TCR CDR3 regions were amplified from genomic DNA by multiplex PCR. Extracted genomic DNA from each cell subset was spread evenly across all wells of several immunoSEQ 96-well plates, with each plate serving as a replicate. For sorted subsets, approximately 0.2 ug of genomic DNA, equivalent to roughly 33,000 T cell genomes, went into each replicate PCR. Purified libraries were measured with a Qubit 3.0 fluorometer, size-checked on a Bioanalyzer 2100, and measured again with the KAPA Library Quantification kit. A separate single-read 150-cycle Illumina NextSeq 550 flow cell was used to sequence each immunoSEQ 96-well plate. In the source study's methods: Because the immunoSEQ output held only junctional sequences and lacked quality scores, the filtering could not match the filtering applied to full-length reads. Sequences were annotated with PyIR, a Python wrapper for IgBLAST v1.9, and V/J genes and CDR3 were assigned using IMGT germline references. Any read was removed if the V/J assignment was weak (E-value above 1e-6), the CDR3 was missing, or the read contained stop codons, out-of-frame junctions, or ambiguous translated residues. V3J clonotypes were defined as sequences sharing the same inferred V gene, J gene, and CDR3 amino acid sequence. The percentage overlap between two repertoires was calculated by dividing the number of shared unique clonotypes by the size of the smaller repertoire. Repertoire richness was assessed with RTK rarefaction, the Chao1 estimator, and Recon v2.1 estimates of unobserved clonotypes. Generation probabilities were computed with OLGA for all TCRbeta clonotypes obtained by the gDNA method from several donors. This is the immuneACCESS table as TCRdb keeps it, with only in-frame sequences that have V and J called. A part of the clones is gone; compared with another copy, unresolved V genes explain less than half, and the rest is unexplained. V and J calls and clone size follow that table, whereas D and trimming were derived from the DNA. The sample table lists 850,000 to 1,200,000 clones, approximately 72% of them with a count of one. The ten top clones hold roughly 1.4% of the sample.

Study-wide conclusions, independent of this receptor: Based on pairwise subsampling, the degree of clonotype sharing among donors was expected to be affected by sequencing depth. Even with the large sequencing depth, rarefaction of the sorted-subset datasets indicated that sequencing was incomplete. Naive subsets generally had larger estimated clonotype richness than memory subsets. Sampling was restricted to blood, and TCR repertoires in tissues likely differ from the TCR repertoires found in blood. Clonotypes shared by all four sorted-subset donors showed higher generation probabilities than non-shared clonotypes. Because the study included only a small number of donors, the genetic and exposure-history diversity represented was limited. Across a few donors, roughly 5.4% of naive CD4, roughly 3.5% of naive CD8, about 2.3% of memory CD4, and around 0.4% of memory CD8 clonotypes were shared.

Donors were healthy HIV-negative adults with no recently reported acute infections or vaccinations. Every donor was a Caucasian adult living in Nashville, Tennessee, USA. Magnetic negative selection was used to enrich CD4+ T cells, after which naive cells were positively selected on CD45RA and the negative fraction became the memory subset. Blood was collected by leukapheresis, and PBMCs were isolated by Ficoll-Histopaque density gradient centrifugation and then cryopreserved in liquid nitrogen vapor phase. Analytical flow cytometry was used to check the purity and quantity of every magnetically sorted T cell population. Genomic DNA was isolated from every sorted fraction and measured by UV absorbance on a Nanodrop 2000c.

The specimen sequenced was memory CD4+ T cells sorted from blood. The sample's cell subset or site label, decoded: CD45RA-negative fraction. The chain uses TRBV29-1 and TRBJ2-1, with the D gene call left open. This clonotype originated in a man between 18 and 35 years old in good health. Here is the DNA: TGCAGCGTCGCTGGGGTCGGATACAATGAGCAGTTCTTC. Its coded protein is CSVAGVGYNEQFF.